One and the same sample provided the 5 T cell receptor beta chains below, sequenced in a study of CD8+ T cells in alopecia areata. The treatment is: oral pan-JAK inhibitor, 5-10 mg twice daily. Extraction of RNA preceded its reverse transcription into cDNA, which served as the sequencing template. The method was immunoSEQ multiplex PCR; TCRdb's version includes in-frame clones alone and lacks a portion of them. Seen here are some 150,000 clones, roughly 82% observed once, and the top ten hold around 25%. The source material was CD8+ T cells sorted from blood, sampled at week 4, from a patient treated with tofacitinib. The receptors derive from a human donor with alopecia areata.

The genes are TRBV4-3 and TRBJ2-5, with D uncertain. The CDR3 loop spans 14 amino acids. Per the germline V gene, CDR1 is LGHNA and CDR2 is YSLEER. Trimming took 0 bases from V and 1 from J, leaving 6 bases between them. The CDR3 is CASSQEAGQETQYF. The CDR3 DNA is TGCGCCAGCAGCCAAGAGGCTGGCCAAGAGACCCAGTACTTC.

This clone was observed once. The rearrangement links TRBV5-6 to TRBJ2-7; D possibly corresponds to TRBD1 (6 bases). V gave up 4 bases and J gave up 1 base, with 12 bases separating them. CDR1 SGHDT and CDR2 YYEEEE come from the germline V gene. The CDR3 has 14 amino acids. The CDR3 nucleotides are TGTGCCAGCAGCAGACAGGAAAAATCCTACGAGCAGTACTTC. This gives the protein CASSRQEKSYEQYF.

V and J are TRBV11-1 and TRBJ1-2; no firm D call. The CDR3 sequence is 11 residues long. Germline loops: CDR1 SGHAT, CDR2 FQDESV (reference sequence). V lost 4 bases to trimming and J lost 3 bases, with 3 bases between them. In nucleotides, the CDR3 is TGTGCCAGCAGCTCAGACTATGGCTACACCTTC. Translated: CASSSDYGYTF.

The V and J genes are TRBV4-2 and TRBJ2-7; D is tentatively TRBD1 or TRBD2 (6 bases each). Looked up from germline, CDR1 is LGHNA and CDR2 is YNFKEQ. Trimming took off 0 bases at V and 4 bases at J, with 13 bases between the two ends. This CDR3 is built from 15 residues. Written as DNA, the CDR3 is TGTGCCAGCAGCCAAGATTATGGGGGGCGTTACGAGCAGTACTTC. As protein: CASSQDYGGRYEQYF.

The table lists this clone with a few counts. The chain uses TRBV4-2 and TRBJ2-3; 8 nucleotides align to TRBD2. CDR3 length equals 16 residues. The V gene end was trimmed by 0 bases and the J gene end by 7 bases; junction bases not matched to a gene: 9. Looked up from germline, CDR1 is LGHNA and CDR2 is YNFKEQ. CDR3 nucleotide sequence: TGTGCCAGCAGCCAAGAGGACGGGGGGGCCGCGAATACGCAGTATTTT. It specifies CASSQEDGGAANTQYF.